The 26 T cell receptor beta chains presented below share a single source sample, sequenced in a study of CD8 T cells in Susac syndrome. After extraction with the RNeasy kit, 0.5 to 1 ug of the RNA was reverse transcribed using random hexamers. TCRdb analysed the immunoSEQ multiplex PCR reads with MiXCR anew, one entry per CDR3 protein. The repertoire holds hundreds of thousands of distinct CDR3 sequences, with around 93% as singletons. Sequences were obtained from CD4+ T cells from PBMCs. The receptor source for this set is a human donor with multiple sclerosis.

The chain joins TRBV11-2 to TRBJ2-2, with D unresolved. The CDR3 consists of 13 residues. Germline CDR1 and CDR2: SGHAT and FQNNGV. V was shortened by 3 bases and J by 6 bases, with 8 bases between the two germline ends. The CDR3 nucleotides read TGTGCCAGCAGCTTGAACAACGCCGGGGAGCTGTTTTTT. It specifies CASSLNNAGELFF.

J is TRBJ1-5 and V is TRBV21-1; TRBD1, the table's D call, was not compared with the DNA. TRBV21-1 is assigned pseudogene status. The CDR3 runs 14 residues. As DNA, the CDR3 is TGTGCCAGCAGCAACCGGGGTTGGTTTCAGCCCCAGCATTTT. Its translation is CASSNRGWFQPQHF.

The genes are TRBV20-1 and TRBJ2-7; TRBD2 aligns across 10 bases. The V gene's germline CDR1 is DFQATT and CDR2 SNEGSKA (reference sequence). CDR3 length: 15 residues. The V segment lost 6 bases and the J segment 7 bases; nucleotides outside the gene matches: 15. CDR3 amino acids: CSAPTPGLARREQYF. Here the CDR3 DNA reads TGCAGTGCCCCCACCCCGGGACTAGCGAGGAGGGAGCAGTACTTC.

This chain connects TRBV12-3 or TRBV12-4 to TRBJ1-2; D gene ambiguous. The V end was cut by 7 bases, the J end by 8 bases, with 20 bases between. The CDR3 has 14 amino acids. CDR3 in DNA: TGTGCCAGCACCCAGATGACCATGTCTGGCGGCTACACCTTC. The encoded protein is CASTQMTMSGGYTF.

V usage is TRBV13 and J usage is TRBJ1-2, with 8 bases that match TRBD1. The CDR3 loop spans 13 amino acids. Germline CDR1 PRHDT, CDR2 FYEKMQ (reference sequence). V was clipped by 4 bases and J by 14 bases; unmatched bases: 12. CDR3 protein: CASSSGTGHTKTF. The CDR3 nucleotides are TGTGCCAGCAGCTCCGGGACAGGCCATACTAAGACCTTC.

Concerning this clonotype itself: In this CDR3 the conserved last residue, phenylalanine or tryptophan, is missing, so a read error is likely. The CDR3 DNA sequence: TGCAGCGTTCTTTCTACGATGAACACTGAAGCTTTCCTT. Translation: CSVLSTMNTEAFL. The rearrangement links TRBV29-1 to TRBJ1-1; D ambiguous. Germline V gene data show CDR1 as SQVTM and CDR2 as ANQGSEA. The CDR3 has 13 amino acids. The V end lost 5 bases, the J end lost 0 bases, and 10 bases lay between the germline ends.

The rearrangement uses TRBV12-3 or TRBV12-4 and TRBJ1-2, with D hard to call. The CDR3 totals 16 residues. V lost 6 bases and J lost 7, with 24 bases in between. CDR3 bases: TGTGCCAGCAGCCTTACCCCCACTTTTGGGAGAGGTGGCTACACCTTC. Translated, it gives CASSLTPTFGRGGYTF.

The chain has TRBV20-1 and TRBJ1-1; no clear D gene. V was trimmed by 7 bases and J by 0 bases, leaving 12 bases between them. The CDR3 extends over 13 amino acids. Per the germline V gene, CDR1 is DFQATT and CDR2 is SNEGSKA (reference sequence). CDR3 loop: CSVYLEVNTEAFF. DNA of the CDR3: TGCAGTGTATACCTTGAGGTGAACACTGAAGCTTTCTTT.

V and J are TRBV27 and TRBJ1-2; D may be TRBD1 (5 bases). The V gene's germline CDR1 is MNHEY and CDR2 SMNVEV (reference sequence). V was cut by 4 bases and J by 5 bases, with 11 bases left in between. This CDR3 is built from 13 residues. The CDR3 DNA reads as TGTGCCAGCAGTTCTCAGGGCCCTTATGGCTACACCTTC. This codes for CASSSQGPYGYTF.

The chain couples TRBV7-9 to TRBJ1-2, with D maybe TRBD1 (5 bases). V was cut by 6 bases and J by 4 bases, with 27 bases left in between. This CDR3 is 18 amino acids long. Germline V lookup: CDR1 SEHNR, CDR2 FQNEAQ (reference sequence). The CDR3 here is CASRRPRGDPGRGYGYTF. The CDR3 region has the DNA TGTGCCAGCAGGCGCCCAAGAGGGGATCCCGGCCGGGGCTATGGCTACACCTTC.

The chain carries TRBV9 and TRBJ1-2; D perhaps matches TRBD1 (5 bases). CDR1 is SGDLS and CDR2 is YYNGEE in the germline V gene. V shed 4 bases and J shed 4 bases, with 14 bases lying between them. The CDR3 runs 14 residues. CDR3 DNA sequence: TGTGCCAGCAGCCCCCTTAGGGACGGCTATGGCTACACCTTC. The encoded protein is CASSPLRDGYGYTF. Using reference TRBV9 and TRBJ1-2 for the parts outside the CDR3, the full variable domain is DSGVTQTPKHLITATGQRVTLRCSPRSGDLSVYWYQQSLDQGLQFLIQYYNGEERAKGNILERFSAQQFPDLHSELNLSSLELGDSALYFCASSPLRDGYGYTFGSGTRLTVV.

The chain employs TRBV2 and TRBJ2-7; TRBD1 aligns across 10 bases. CDR3 length: 15 residues. CDR1 is SNHLY, CDR2 FYNNEI, per germline. The V gene end was trimmed by 6 bases and the J gene end by 5 bases; junction bases not matched to a gene: 10. This chain's CDR3 is CASSTSGTGADEQYF. CDR3 DNA: TGTGCCAGCAGCACATCCGGGACAGGGGCCGACGAGCAGTACTTC. Together with reference TRBV2 and TRBJ2-7, the CDR3 gives the full variable domain: EPEVTQTPSHQVTQMGQEVILRCVPISNHLYFYWYRQILGQKVEFLVSFYNNEISEKSEIFDDQFSVERPDGSNFTLKIRSTKLEDSAMYFCASSTSGTGADEQYFGPGTRLTVT.

The chain has TRBV20-1 and TRBJ1-4, with a weak D call TRBD1 (5 bases). Germline loops: CDR1 DFQATT, CDR2 SNEGSKA (reference sequence). The CDR3 spans 13 residues. Trimming stripped 0 bases from V and 8 bases from J, with 10 bases between. CDR3 in amino acids: CSARESGHEKLFF. CDR3 nucleotides: TGCAGTGCTAGAGAGTCAGGACACGAAAAACTGTTTTTT.

This clonotype was observed a single time. The V gene is TRBV30, the J gene TRBJ1-4, with 10 nucleotides matching TRBD1. The germline V gene has CDR1 GTSNPN and CDR2 SVGIG (reference sequence). The V segment lost 2 bases and the J segment 5 bases; nucleotides outside the gene matches: 2. The CDR3 spans 14 residues. The CDR3, as DNA: TGTGCCTGGAGTCGGACAGGGGGAAATGAAAAACTGTTTTTT. Its protein is CAWSRTGGNEKLFF.

This chain links TRBV7-2 with TRBJ2-5; D is unresolved. The germline V gene has CDR1 SGHTA and CDR2 FQGNSA. This CDR3 spans 13 amino acids. The V end lost 1 base, the J end lost 3 bases, and 6 bases lay between the germline ends. CDR3 sequence (DNA): TGTGCCAGCAGCTTAGGGGTTAAAGAGACCCAGTACTTC. Amino acids: CASSLGVKETQYF.

The chain links TRBV5-1 to TRBJ1-4, with 7 nucleotides matching TRBD1. In germline, CDR1 is SGHRS, CDR2 YFSETQ. The CDR3 has 15 residues. Unmatched junction bases numbered 9, after V lost 4 bases and J lost 6 bases. DNA of the CDR3: TGCGCCAGCAGCCCGGAGGGACAGACCCATGAAAAACTGTTTTTT. Its translation is CASSPEGQTHEKLFF.

The gene calls are TRBV5-1 and TRBJ1-1, with 8 bases lining up with TRBD1. Trimming removed 4 bases from V and 4 bases from J; junction bases left unmatched: 6. The CDR3 consists of 14 residues. The germline V gene encodes CDR1 SGHRS and CDR2 YFSETQ. The CDR3 DNA sequence: TGCGCCAGCAGCGCTGGGACAGGCTCCACTGAAGCTTTCTTT. It codes for CASSAGTGSTEAFF.

This chain links TRBV19 with TRBJ2-1, with a weak D call TRBD2 (6 bases). The CDR3 is 12 residues long. V gave up 7 bases and J gave up 14 bases, with 18 bases separating them. Germline V CDR1 and CDR2: LNHDA, SQIVND (reference sequence). The CDR3 here is CASIDRAGLKFF. CDR3 bases: TGTGCCAGTATCGACCGAGCGGGTTTGAAGTTCTTC.

This clonotype showed up just once. The V and J genes are TRBV5-4 and TRBJ1-1; 10 nucleotides match TRBD1. The CDR3 length is 14 residues. Germline values: CDR1 SGHNT, CDR2 YYREEE (reference sequence). The V gene end was trimmed by 4 bases and the J gene end by 8 bases; junction bases not matched to a gene: 8. CDR3 coding DNA: TGTGCCAGCAGCCGGGGACAGGGGCGCCCCGAAGCTTTCTTT. This codes for CASSRGQGRPEAFF.

The chain uses TRBV12-3 or TRBV12-4 and TRBJ2-1; D not certain. V lost 6 bases to trimming and J lost 7 bases, with 10 bases between them. CDR3 length: 12 amino acids. CDR3 sequence reads: CASRGPGNEQFF. The CDR3 DNA sequence: TGTGCCAGCAGAGGGCCGGGTAATGAGCAGTTCTTC.

V and J are TRBV4-1 and TRBJ2-4; TRBD1 agrees at 7 bases. Trimming removed 1 base from V and 11 bases from J; junction bases left unmatched: 5. Per the germline V gene, CDR1 is MGHRA and CDR2 is YSYEKL. The CDR3 sequence is 13 residues long. Here the CDR3 DNA reads TGCGCCAGCAGCCAAGGGGACGACAGGGTTCAGTACTTC. Its translation: CASSQGDDRVQYF.

This clonotype appeared a single time. The chain employs TRBV9 and TRBJ2-3; 7 bases match TRBD2. Germline V gives CDR1 SGDLS, CDR2 YYNGEE. Trimming cost V 0 bases and J 7 bases; bases outside gene matches: 11. The CDR3 loop spans 16 amino acids. This CDR3 is CASSVASGWGGNTQYF. The CDR3 coding sequence is TGTGCCAGCAGCGTAGCTAGCGGATGGGGGGGGAATACGCAGTATTTT.

The genes are TRBV5-1 and TRBJ2-1, with 8 bases identical to TRBD1. CDR3 length: 16 amino acids. V trimming: 4 bases; J trimming: 3 bases; junction bases outside the gene matches: 9. Germline values: CDR1 SGHRS, CDR2 YFSETQ. The CDR3 region has the DNA TGCGCCAGCAGCCCGGACAGGGTTCAAATCTACAATGAGCAGTTCTTC. It specifies CASSPDRVQIYNEQFF.

The J gene is TRBJ2-7, the V gene TRBV3-1, with 11 bases fitting TRBD2. The CDR3 runs to 15 residues. CDR1 is LGHDT, CDR2 YNNKEL, per germline (reference sequence). Losses at the gene ends were 4 bases for V and 3 bases for J; bases not matched to a gene: 5. CDR3 loop: CASSPGLAENYEQYF. The CDR3 DNA reads TGTGCCAGCAGCCCGGGACTAGCGGAAAACTACGAGCAGTACTTC.

Only one count was recorded for this clonotype. J is TRBJ1-1 and V is TRBV2; 10 positions agree with TRBD1. The germline V gene has CDR1 SNHLY and CDR2 FYNNEI. This CDR3 comprises 14 residues. V trimming: 3 bases; J trimming: 7 bases; junction bases outside the gene matches: 5. This CDR3 is CASSDGTGVGEAFF. CDR3 sequence (DNA): TGTGCCAGCAGTGATGGGACAGGGGTGGGTGAAGCTTTCTTT.

J is TRBJ2-1 and V is TRBV13, with a tentative D call TRBD2 (5 bases). The CDR3 is 15 amino acids. The ends were cut back, 0 bases at V and 2 bases at J, with 8 bases in the middle. CDR1 is PRHDT, CDR2 FYEKMQ, per germline (reference sequence). The CDR3 protein is CASSLGGSTYNEQFF. CDR3 nucleotide sequence: TGTGCCAGCAGCTTAGGAGGGAGCACCTACAATGAGCAGTTCTTC.